Following are 20 T cell receptor beta chains from one sample sequenced in a study of sequential checkpoint blockade in melanoma. Treatment noted: randomized to nivolumab then ipilimumab (arm A) or the reverse (arm B). Sequencing used immunoSEQ multiplex PCR; TCRdb keeps in-frame clones, though not all of them. The sample contains over 15,000 clones, approximately 80% of which appear only once. This sample comprised CD8+ T cells sorted from blood (inferred from file names), obtained from a patient given nivolumab and ipilimumab in sequence. These receptors all stem from a human donor with melanoma.

This clone came up a few times. The rearrangement joins TRBV2 to TRBJ2-7, with 7 bases lining up with TRBD2. V was clipped by 8 bases and J by 7 bases; unmatched bases: 8. This CDR3 is built from 12 residues. Germline V lookup: CDR1 SNHLY, CDR2 FYNNEI. CDR3 nucleotides: TGTGCCAGCCGGGGGGTTCTGGAAGAGCAGTACTTC. As protein: CASRGVLEEQYF.

The chain recombines TRBV4-1 with TRBJ2-7; 8 bases fit TRBD1. The V gene's germline CDR1 is MGHRA and CDR2 YSYEKL. The CDR3 has 14 amino acids. V was pared by 1 base and J by 5 bases, with 4 bases of the junction left unmatched. The CDR3 DNA reads as TGCGCCAGCAGCCAAGGACAGGGGACGGACGAGCAGTACTTC. It codes for CASSQGQGTDEQYF.

The chain has TRBV27 and TRBJ2-7, with 7 bases fitting TRBD2. This CDR3 region has 14 residues. Per germline, CDR1 MNHEY and CDR2 SMNVEV (reference sequence). V shed 2 bases and J 1 base; nucleotides not matched to a gene: 2. Here the CDR3 DNA reads TGTGCCAGCAGTTTAAAAGCGGGGTCCTACGAGCAGTACTTC. It translates to CASSLKAGSYEQYF.

The J gene is TRBJ2-7, the V gene TRBV6-1; 10 bases are a match to TRBD2. The CDR3 loop spans 17 amino acids. Germline V lookup: CDR1 MNHNS, CDR2 SASEGT. V trimming: 2 bases; J trimming: 4 bases; junction bases outside the gene matches: 11. As DNA, the CDR3 is TGTGCCAGCAGTGAACTAGTGGCTAGCGGGGGTAATTACGAGCAGTACTTC. Its translation is CASSELVASGGNYEQYF.

V gene TRBV6-4 combines with J gene TRBJ1-2, with D perhaps matching TRBD1 (5 bases). Trimming removed 0 bases from V and 7 bases from J, with 21 bases in between. This CDR3 contains 17 residues. The germline V gene encodes CDR1 MRHNA and CDR2 SNTAGT. The chain's CDR3 is CASSDSRRGRYSGGYTF. In DNA, the CDR3 is TGTGCCAGCAGTGACTCAAGGAGGGGACGGTACTCCGGTGGCTACACCTTC.

In its sample, this clone was seen once. J is TRBJ1-1 and V is TRBV19; TRBD1 matches at 11 bases. This CDR3 spans 16 amino acids. Germline values: CDR1 LNHDA, CDR2 SQIVND (reference sequence). J was trimmed by 6 bases and V by 1 base; bases with no gene match: 7. CDR3 sequence reads: CASSIGRDRGYAEAFF. In nucleotides, the CDR3 is TGTGCCAGTAGTATAGGGAGGGACAGGGGGTATGCTGAAGCTTTCTTT.

By share, this clone ranks as medium-sized. The CDR3 protein is CASSQDRWNEQYF. For the CDR3, the DNA is TGCGCCAGCAGCCAAGACAGGTGGAACGAGCAGTACTTC. The chain couples TRBV4-1 to TRBJ2-7; D remains unclear. V was trimmed by 0 bases and J by 5 bases, leaving 8 bases between them. The CDR3 covers 13 residues. CDR1 and CDR2 (germline): MGHRA, YSYEKL.

This clone was detected once. The chain couples TRBV7-9 to TRBJ1-2; 7 positions match TRBD1. With 11 bases clipped from V and 6 bases from J, the junction kept 15 bases outside the gene matches. This CDR3 has 14 residues. Germline V gene sequence: CDR1 SEHNR, CDR2 FQNEAQ (reference sequence). In nucleotides, the CDR3 is TGTGCCGTCGCGGTCACAGGGGACATGAATGGCTACACCTTC. It yields the protein CAVAVTGDMNGYTF.

This clone was recorded a few times. The CDR3, as DNA: TGTGCCAGCAGCCAAGGGGGTAGCGGGAGCGAGCAGTACTTC. Residues: CASSQGGSGSEQYF. The chain carries TRBV11-2 and TRBJ2-7; 9 bases align to TRBD2. The CDR3 has 14 amino acids. Germline V lookup: CDR1 SGHAT, CDR2 FQNNGV. V shed 5 bases and J 6 bases; nucleotides not matched to a gene: 8.

This chain links TRBV6-5 with TRBJ2-7; 7 bases are shared with TRBD2. V shed 8 bases, J shed 3 bases, and the junction held 13 bases outside the gene matches. Per germline, CDR1 MNHEY and CDR2 SVGAGI. There are 15 residues in the CDR3. The CDR3 protein is CASASSGGSGYEQYF. The CDR3 DNA reads TGTGCCAGCGCGTCTAGCGGAGGGAGCGGCTACGAGCAGTACTTC.

V gene TRBV2 combines with J gene TRBJ2-7; 13 bases match TRBD2. This CDR3 contains 13 residues. V was pared by 9 bases and J by 6 bases, with 5 bases of the junction left unmatched. The germline V gene has CDR1 SNHLY and CDR2 FYNNEI. The CDR3 region is CARRTSGSFEQYF. In nucleotides, the CDR3 is TGTGCCAGGAGGACTAGCGGGAGTTTCGAGCAGTACTTC.

CDR3 DNA sequence: TGTGCCAGCAGCCAAGGGACAGGGGGCGGCAACGAGCAGTACTTC. This encodes CASSQGTGGGNEQYF. The gene calls are TRBV4-2 and TRBJ2-7; 11 nucleotides match TRBD1. The junction had 4 bases not matched to a gene; V was cut back by 1 base and J by 5 bases. This CDR3 spans 15 amino acids. The germline V gene has CDR1 LGHNA and CDR2 YNFKEQ.

The V and J genes are TRBV7-2 and TRBJ2-7; 8 nucleotides agree with TRBD1. This CDR3 is 16 amino acids long. With 5 bases clipped from V and 3 bases from J, the junction kept 12 bases outside the gene matches. The germline V gene has CDR1 SGHTA and CDR2 FQGNSA. The CDR3 reads CASSAPTRGLVYEQYF. The DNA for the CDR3 is TGTGCCAGCAGCGCGCCAACCAGGGGGCTTGTCTACGAGCAGTACTTC.

The V call is TRBV5-6, the J call TRBJ1-5; D possibly corresponds to TRBD1 (5 bases). Germline V gene data show CDR1 as SGHDT and CDR2 as YYEEEE. This CDR3 has 15 amino acids. Trimming stripped 0 bases from V and 4 bases from J, with 11 bases between. Here the CDR3 DNA reads TGTGCCAGCAGCTTGGGGCAGGGTAGTAATCAGCCCCAGCATTTT. It yields the protein CASSLGQGSNQPQHF.

This rearrangement joins TRBV11-2 to TRBJ2-7; D is uncertain. CDR1 and CDR2 from the germline V gene are SGHAT and FQNNGV. CDR3 length: 16 amino acids. The V gene lost 1 base and the J gene lost 5 bases, with 18 bases spanning the gap. CDR3 residues: CASSLGNWLEVDEQYF. The CDR3 nucleotides read TGTGCCAGCAGCTTAGGAAATTGGCTAGAGGTAGACGAGCAGTACTTC.

The V call is TRBV29-1, the J call TRBJ2-5, with D maybe TRBD2 (5 bases). The DNA end is more similar to TRBJ2-7, so the J call may be wrong. Looked up from germline, CDR1 is SQVTM and CDR2 is ANQGSEA. This CDR3 has 12 amino acids. The CDR3 loop reads CSESAGNYEQYF. The CDR3 DNA reads as TGCAGCGAATCGGCCGGGAACTACGAGCAGTACTTC.

This sequence joins TRBV4-1 and TRBJ2-1; TRBD2 matches at 12 bases. The germline V gene encodes CDR1 MGHRA and CDR2 YSYEKL. J was trimmed by 7 bases and V by 1 base; bases with no gene match: 2. This CDR3 has 15 amino acids. The CDR3 protein is CASSQGLAGGNEQFF. CDR3 coding DNA: TGCGCCAGCAGCCAAGGGCTAGCGGGGGGGAATGAGCAGTTCTTC.

The genes are TRBV7-6 and TRBJ2-7, with TRBD1 matching over 9 bases. J gave up 3 bases and V 1 base, and 4 bases lay outside the gene matches. The CDR3 loop spans 15 amino acids. Germline CDR1 is SGHVS and CDR2 is FNYEAQ. The CDR3: CASSLGQGDRYEQYF. As DNA, the CDR3 is TGTGCCAGCAGCTTAGGACAGGGGGACCGCTACGAGCAGTACTTC.

This CDR3 is CASSLRDRGWEPQHF. DNA for the CDR3: TGTGCCAGCAGCTTACGGGACAGGGGCTGGGAGCCCCAGCATTTT. The chain links TRBV11-3 to TRBJ1-5, with 10 bases fitting TRBD1. CDR3 length equals 15 residues. Unmatched junction bases numbered 6, after V lost 2 bases and J lost 8 bases. Germline CDR1 and CDR2: SGHNT and YENEEA. The full variable domain, rest sourced from reference TRBV11-3 and TRBJ1-5, is EAGVVQSPRYKIIEKKQPVAFWCNPISGHNTLYWYLQNLGQGPELLIRYENEEAVDDSQLPKDRFSAERLKGVDSTLKIQPAELGDSAVYLCASSLRDRGWEPQHFGDGTRLSIL.

The chain employs TRBV7-8 and TRBJ2-7; 8 bases line up with TRBD1. Germline V CDR1 and CDR2: SGHVS, FQNEAQ. The CDR3 is 14 amino acids. V gave up 1 base and J gave up 6 bases; unmatched junction bases: 5. The CDR3 bases are TGTGCCAGCAGCTTAGAGGTACAGGGGGTCGAGCAGTACTTC. It encodes CASSLEVQGVEQYF.